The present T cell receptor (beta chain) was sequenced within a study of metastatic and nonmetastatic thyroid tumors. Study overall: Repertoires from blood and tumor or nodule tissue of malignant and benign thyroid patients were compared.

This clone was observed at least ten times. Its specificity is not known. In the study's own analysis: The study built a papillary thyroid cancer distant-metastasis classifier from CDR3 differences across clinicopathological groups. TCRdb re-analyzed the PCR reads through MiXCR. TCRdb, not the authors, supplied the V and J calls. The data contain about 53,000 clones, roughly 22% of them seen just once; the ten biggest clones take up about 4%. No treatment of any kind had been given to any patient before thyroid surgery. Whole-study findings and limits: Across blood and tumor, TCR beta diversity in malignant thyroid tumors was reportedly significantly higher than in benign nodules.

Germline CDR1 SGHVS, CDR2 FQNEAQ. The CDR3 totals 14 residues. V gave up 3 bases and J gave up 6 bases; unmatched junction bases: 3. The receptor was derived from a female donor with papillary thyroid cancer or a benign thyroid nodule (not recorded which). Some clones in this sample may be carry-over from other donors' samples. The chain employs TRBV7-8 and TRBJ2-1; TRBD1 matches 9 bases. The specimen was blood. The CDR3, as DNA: TGTGCCAGCAGCTTGACAGGGGGGCCCAATGAGCAGTTCTTC. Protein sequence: CASSLTGGPNEQFF. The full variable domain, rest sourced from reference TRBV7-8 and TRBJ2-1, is GAGVSQSPRYKVAKRGQDVALRCDPISGHVSLFWYQQALGQGPEFLTYFQNEAQLDKSGLPSDRFFAERPEGSVSTLKIQRTQQEDSAVYLCASSLTGGPNEQFFGPGTRLTVL.